The 18 T cell receptor beta chains below were found in one sample sequenced in a study of cytomegalovirus exposure and HLA in healthy donors. Clones were read by immunoSEQ multiplex PCR, and TCRdb kept only the in-frame ones, dropping some. The sample records under 250,000 clones, around 90% being singletons. The specimen sequenced was PBMCs. The origin of the receptors is a woman aged 18-29 years in good health and CMV-seropositive.

The rearrangement uses TRBV7-9 and TRBJ2-7; possibly TRBD1 for D (5 bases). Germline V gives CDR1 SEHNR, CDR2 FQNEAQ (reference sequence). The CDR3 has 15 amino acids. Trimming stripped 5 bases from V and 7 bases from J, with 21 bases between. CDR3 DNA: TGTGCCAGCAGCCCTAGGCTGGACACCCTGGGGGAGCAGTACTTC. It is translated as CASSPRLDTLGEQYF.

The chain uses TRBV9 and TRBJ2-6; the D is unclear. Germline V CDR1 and CDR2: SGDLS, YYNGEE. The germline V and J ends were trimmed by 0 bases and 2 bases, with 3 bases remaining between them. The CDR3 is 14 residues long. The CDR3 region has the DNA TGTGCCAGCAGCGTAGCTCCTGGGGCCAACGTCCTGACTTTC. This encodes CASSVAPGANVLTF.

The chain has TRBV5-4 and TRBJ1-4; TRBD1 is a possible D gene (6 bases). Between the trimmed V and J ends, which lost 3 bases and 8 bases, there was a span of 11 bases. The germline V gene encodes CDR1 SGHNT and CDR2 YYREEE (reference sequence). CDR3 length: 13 residues. CDR3 in amino acids: CASSSKGEEKLFF. Here the CDR3 DNA reads TGTGCCAGCAGCTCGAAGGGGGAAGAAAAACTGTTTTTT.

The rearrangement joins TRBV30 to TRBJ1-4; D gene ambiguous. Germline CDR1 GTSNPN, CDR2 SVGIG (reference sequence). V lost 0 bases and J 0 bases, leaving 5 bases between the germline ends. The CDR3 extends over 14 amino acids. The CDR3: CAWSVLATNEKLFF. In nucleotides, the CDR3 is TGTGCCTGGAGTGTACTGGCAACTAATGAAAAACTGTTTTTT.

The chain employs TRBV5-4 and TRBJ1-1; TRBD1 agrees at 7 bases. The J segment lost 11 bases and the V segment lost 2 bases, leaving 9 bases of the junction unmatched. The CDR3 length is 13 residues. Germline lookup yields CDR1 SGHNT and CDR2 YYREEE (reference sequence). The DNA of the CDR3 is TGTGCCAGCAGCTTAGTTGCACAGGGGTTGGCTTTCTTT. As protein: CASSLVAQGLAFF. Complete variable domain (other parts from reference TRBV5-4 and TRBJ1-1): ETGVTQSPTHLIKTRGQQVTLRCSSQSGHNTVSWYQQALGQGPQFIFQYYREEENGRGNFPPRFSGLQFPNYSSELNVNALELDDSALYLCASSLVAQGLAFFGQGTRLTVV.

In this sample, this clone turned up many times. The V gene is TRBV5-1, the J gene TRBJ2-5; 8 positions match TRBD2. This CDR3 comprises 16 residues. Germline CDR1 SGHRS, CDR2 YFSETQ. Unmatched junction bases numbered 5, after V lost 0 bases and J lost 1 base. The CDR3 DNA reads TGCGCCAGCAGCTTGGGAGAAGCGGGGGCCCAAGAGACCCAGTACTTC. Protein sequence: CASSLGEAGAQETQYF. Filled out from reference TRBV5-1 and TRBJ2-5, the complete variable domain reads KAGVTQTPRYLIKTRGQQVTLSCSPISGHRSVSWYQQTPGQGLQFLFEYFSETQRNKGNFPGRFSGRQFSNSRSEMNVSTLELGDSALYLCASSLGEAGAQETQYFGPGTRLLVL.

The V and J genes are TRBV10-3 and TRBJ1-1, with 11 positions matching TRBD1. The germline gives CDR1 ENHRY, CDR2 SYGVKD. With 5 bases clipped from V and 5 bases from J, the junction kept 4 bases outside the gene matches. The CDR3 length is 14 residues. The CDR3 DNA reads TGTGCCATCAGTCGGGACAGGGGGGTGACTGAAGCTTTCTTT. Its translation: CAISRDRGVTEAFF.

J is TRBJ1-5 and V is TRBV7-2; 10 bases agree with TRBD1. The CDR3 has 14 amino acids. Germline CDR1 SGHTA, CDR2 FQGNSA. Trimming took 4 bases from V and 5 from J; bases not matched to a gene: 2. The CDR3 protein is CASSSDRGHQPQHF. CDR3 DNA: TGTGCCAGCAGCTCCGACAGGGGGCATCAGCCCCAGCATTTT.

The genes are TRBV28 and TRBJ1-1; D may be TRBD1 (6 bases). The germline CDR1 and CDR2 sequences are MDHEN and SYDVKM. This CDR3 contains 13 residues. With 5 bases removed from V and 1 base from J, the gap between germline ends came to 8 bases. Written as DNA, the CDR3 is TGTGCCAGCAGTGTACAGGGGAACACTGAAGCTTTCTTT. Translating it yields CASSVQGNTEAFF.

The rearrangement links TRBV28 to TRBJ1-3; 8 positions agree with TRBD1. Per the germline V gene, CDR1 is MDHEN and CDR2 is SYDVKM. This CDR3 region has 17 residues. Trimming cost V 5 bases and J 1 base; bases outside gene matches: 10. CDR3 residues: CASSGDGDRWSGNTIYF. The DNA for the CDR3 is TGTGCCAGCAGTGGGGACGGGGACAGGTGGTCTGGAAACACCATATATTTT.

This clone was seen just once. The rearrangement links TRBV9 to TRBJ2-1; a possible D gene is TRBD2 (7 bases). The V gene lost 4 bases and the J gene lost 2 bases, with 13 bases spanning the gap. There are 15 residues in the CDR3. Germline V CDR1 and CDR2: SGDLS, YYNGEE. CDR3: CASSRGAEAYNEQFF. In nucleotides, the CDR3 is TGTGCCAGCAGCCGGGGGGCCGAGGCCTACAATGAGCAGTTCTTC.

V and J are TRBV6-1 and TRBJ1-5, with 10 bases matching TRBD1. V lost 6 bases, J lost 1 base, and 3 bases stayed unmatched. The CDR3 totals 15 residues. Germline-derived CDR1 and CDR2 are MNHNS and SASEGT. This CDR3 reads CASRGQGMSNQPQHF. CDR3 nucleotides: TGTGCCAGCAGGGGACAGGGGATGAGCAATCAGCCCCAGCATTTT.

The chain links TRBV27 to TRBJ2-7, with TRBD1 matching over 8 bases. Losses at the gene ends were 3 bases for V and 3 bases for J; bases not matched to a gene: 4. Germline V gene data show CDR1 as MNHEY and CDR2 as SMNVEV (reference sequence). The CDR3 runs to 14 residues. The CDR3 loop reads CASSFSGGGYEQYF. As DNA, the CDR3 is TGTGCCAGCAGTTTTTCAGGGGGCGGCTACGAGCAGTACTTC.

V gene TRBV19 combines with J gene TRBJ2-5; TRBD2 agrees at 12 bases. The CDR3 is 18 residues long. The V gene end was trimmed by 1 base and the J gene end by 5 bases; junction bases not matched to a gene: 11. CDR1 and CDR2 from the germline V gene are LNHDA and SQIVND (reference sequence). CDR3 nucleotides: TGTGCCAGTAGTATAGGGCTAGCGGGAGGGATGGCCTCGGAGACCCAGTACTTC. Protein sequence: CASSIGLAGGMASETQYF.

The chain has TRBV7-9 and TRBJ1-2; a possible D gene is TRBD1 (6 bases). CDR1 is SEHNR, CDR2 FQNEAQ, per germline (reference sequence). There are 15 residues in the CDR3. Trimming removed 5 bases from V and 7 bases from J, with 20 bases in between. The CDR3, as DNA: TGTGCCAGCAGCCCCCCGGGACACCCCCCGGGTGGCTACACCTTC. It translates to CASSPPGHPPGGYTF.

J is TRBJ2-6 and V is TRBV7-3, with D perhaps TRBD1 (6 bases). CDR3 size: 14 residues. Germline assignment: CDR1 SGHTA and CDR2 FQGTGA. V was cut by 4 bases and J by 8 bases, with 12 bases left in between. The DNA for the CDR3 is TGTGCCAGCAGCTCAGACAGGTTTACCAACGTCCTGACTTTC. Translated: CASSSDRFTNVLTF.

The chain couples TRBV29-1 to TRBJ2-3; maybe TRBD2 (6 bases). V lost 2 bases and J 2 bases, leaving 11 bases between the germline ends. Germline-derived CDR1 and CDR2 are SQVTM and ANQGSEA. This CDR3 contains 14 residues. The CDR3 protein is CSVEWAGPTDTQYF. CDR3 DNA: TGCAGCGTTGAATGGGCGGGACCCACAGATACGCAGTATTTT.

This sequence joins TRBV4-2 and TRBJ2-7; 7 nucleotides align to TRBD1. Germline CDR1 and CDR2: LGHNA and YNFKEQ. J lost 2 bases, V lost 3 bases, and 7 bases had no gene match. The CDR3 has 15 residues. CDR3 bases: TGTGCCAGCAGCCACTTGGGACAGAGCGCCTACGAGCAGTACTTC. Translating gives CASSHLGQSAYEQYF.